This T cell receptor (beta chain) was recorded in a study of T-cell memory formation after mild COVID-19 (dated by TCRdb to the early 2020s). At the level of the whole study: Most TCR sequence clusters were specific to one of the two donors. In a couple of donors, T-cell clones that expanded and contracted after mild COVID-19 were followed by sequencing TCRalpha and TCRbeta repertoires longitudinally. Two young, previously healthy adult volunteers, one female and one male, were included in the cohort. Here is what the overall study found, with its caveats: SARS-CoV-2 specificity was not confirmed for the second-wave clones peaking on day 37. From day 15 to 85, contracting clones showed balanced CD4/CD8 phenotypes, whereas a second wave of clones that expanded from day 15 to 37 leaned towards CD4+. The detection of some responding clones in pre-infection memory suggests that pre-existing cross-reactive memory T cells joined the SARS-CoV-2 response. Contracting CD4+ clones were found mainly in CM and EM memory subsets, while CD8+ clones were enriched in EMRA. The study covered only a couple of mild cases, and larger cohorts including severe cases with pre-infection samples were considered necessary.

Ficoll-Paque density gradient centrifugation was used to isolate PBMCs. Remarks on this clonotype: Its antigen is unknown. Base qualities are not recorded, but no much larger clone differs from it by a single base.

The sequencing machine was an Illumina NovaSeq 6000. Using 5'RACE with constant-segment primers, TCRalpha and TCRbeta cDNA libraries were constructed, with sample barcodes and unique molecular identifiers added in the process. Trizol reagent was used to extract RNA from every sample. Amplification of the libraries took two PCR steps, and the second step added a second sample barcode plus Illumina TruSeq adapters. Libraries were sequenced on an Illumina NovaSeq with 2 x 150 bp paired-end reads. Turning to the authors' computational methods: With migec v1.2.7, reads were demultiplexed and then collapsed into UMI-guided consensus sequences. With mixcr v2.1.11, UMI consensuses were aligned to TRA and TRB V and J templates and assembled into clonotypes. A clonotype was counted as expanded or contracted only when both edgeR and NoisET called the clonotype significant, with the noise models trained on biological replicates. For edgeR calls, the cutoffs were a false discovery rate-adjusted p below 0.01 and a log2 fold-change threshold of 1. As an exploratory analysis of dynamics, max-normalized trajectories of the 1000 most abundant clonotypes were examined with PCA combined with hierarchical clustering. Separately sequenced CD4+ and CD8+ repertoires were used to assign a CD4 or CD8 phenotype to each responding clone. TCRdb itself trimmed the public reads at Q25 with fastp, ran MiXCR and retained productive beta chains. Each record represents a unique CDR3 protein, reported with the most common genes and DNA among its rows. The V and J calls were not made by the authors but by TCRdb's processing. In this sample the table shows hundreds of thousands of distinct CDR3 sequences, about 22% of which occur a single time. Jointly, the top ten make up approximately 8% of the sample.

CDR1 and CDR2, per the germline V gene, are SGHAT and FQNNGV. The CDR3 measures 14 amino acids from cysteine to phenylalanine. The kept DNA is CDR3 alone, 42 bases in frame from the first base. Between the V and J ends, shortened by 1 base and 3 bases respectively, the junction contains 9 bases. The rearranged segments are TRBV11-2 and TRBJ2-5, with TRBD2 perhaps the D gene, on 6 matching bases. Sequenced input: PBMCs or a T cell subset sorted from them (not recorded which). The source is an adult woman who had mild COVID-19 (a few samples of this study predate the infection). The sample titles of this study are shuffled in the database, so cell type and time point are left out; the donor was told from shared clones. The sequenced DNA is TGTGCCAGCAGCTTAGTCTCTAGCGAAGAGACCCAGTACTTC. The translation is CASSLVSSEETQYF.